A single sample is the source of the 7 T cell receptor beta chains below, sequenced in a study of beta chain features in type 1 diabetes. The whole isolated RNA underwent reverse transcription, so sequencing captured expressed TCRB transcripts. Sequenced by immunoSEQ multiplex PCR; TCRdb stores in-frame clones only, minus some. Of around 330,000 clones in the sample, around 10% were seen once. The sequenced material came from naive CD4+ T cells from blood. The receptor source for this set is a woman aged 25 to 45 in good health.

This clone was picked up a small number of times. The chain couples TRBV19 to TRBJ2-5, with TRBD2 as a possible D gene (5 bases). The J call is doubtful: the DNA matches TRBJ2-7 better. Germline loops: CDR1 LNHDA, CDR2 SQIVND (reference sequence). The CDR3 is 11 amino acids. The CDR3: CATRTGYEQYF. CDR3 DNA: TGTGCCACCCGGACTGGCTACGAGCAGTACTTC.

The chain carries TRBV19 and TRBJ1-1; no definite D call. Looked up from germline, CDR1 is LNHDA and CDR2 is SQIVND (reference sequence). The CDR3 is 13 residues long. V lost 4 bases and J lost 6, with 12 bases in between. This chain's CDR3 is CASSTLAGSEAFF. DNA of the CDR3: TGTGCCAGTAGTACATTAGCGGGCTCTGAAGCTTTCTTT.

This chain's CDR3 is CASSLGGSGTSYNEQFF. As DNA, the CDR3 is TGTGCCAGCAGCTTAGGGGGTAGCGGGACCTCCTACAATGAGCAGTTCTTC. The V and J genes are TRBV7-3 and TRBJ2-1, with 8 bases aligning to TRBD2. Germline-derived CDR1 and CDR2 are SGHTA and FQGTGA. J gave up 0 bases and V 2 bases, and 6 bases lay outside the gene matches. The CDR3 length is 17 residues. The whole variable domain, filled in from reference TRBV7-3 and TRBJ2-1, reads GAGVSQTPSNKVTEKGKYVELRCDPISGHTALYWYRQSLGQGPEFLIYFQGTGAADDSGLPNDRFFAVRPEGSVSTLKIQRTERGDSAVYLCASSLGGSGTSYNEQFFGPGTRLTVL.

V gene TRBV6-6 combines with J gene TRBJ1-2, with D tentatively TRBD1 (5 bases). The CDR3 has 14 amino acids. Trimming took off 5 bases at V and 4 bases at J, with 14 bases between the two ends. Germline V gene lookup returns CDR1 MNHNY and CDR2 SVGAGI (reference sequence). The CDR3 is CASSRRTPRYGYTF. The CDR3 nucleotides are TGTGCCAGCAGTCGTCGGACACCCCGCTATGGCTACACCTTC.

This clone was observed a handful of times. Other DNA sequences of this sample code for an identical CDR3. This chain links TRBV7-2 with TRBJ2-1; 8 bases line up with TRBD2. The CDR3 has 14 amino acids. J lost 7 bases, V lost 0 bases, and 2 bases had no gene match. CDR1 and CDR2 (germline): SGHTA, FQGNSA. CDR3 protein: CASSLAGGRNEQFF. The CDR3 DNA is TGTGCCAGCAGCTTAGCGGGCGGGAGGAATGAGCAGTTCTTC.

The chain joins TRBV10-3 to TRBJ2-7, with TRBD1 identical over 10 bases. Per the germline V gene, CDR1 is ENHRY and CDR2 is SYGVKD. The V gene end was trimmed by 6 bases and the J gene end by 3 bases; junction bases not matched to a gene: 23. The CDR3 is 20 residues long. The CDR3 region is CAIRATPGQGKPGTSYEQYF. The CDR3 DNA is TGTGCCATCAGGGCCACTCCGGGACAGGGGAAGCCCGGGACTAGCTACGAGCAGTACTTC.

This chain uses TRBV27 with TRBJ2-7; 11 bases align to TRBD2. CDR1 and CDR2 from the germline V gene are MNHEY and SMNVEV (reference sequence). The CDR3 length is 15 residues. Trimming at V came to 5 bases and at J to 1 base, leaving 4 bases not matched to a gene. CDR3 sequence reads: CASSQTSGGSYEQYF. The CDR3 nucleotides read TGTGCCAGCAGTCAAACTAGCGGGGGATCCTACGAGCAGTACTTC.